Each of the 17 T cell receptor beta chains below was sequenced from the same sample in a study of cytomegalovirus exposure and HLA in healthy donors. Both 60 Vbeta primers and 13 Jbeta primers went into the PCR. Measured with immunoSEQ multiplex PCR; TCRdb has only the in-frame clones, and not every one. The sample shows 80,000 to 90,000 clones, 79% of them seen only once. The material sequenced was PBMCs. These receptors were obtained from a man under 40 in good health and CMV-seronegative.

The J gene is TRBJ1-3, the V gene TRBV9, with TRBD1 as a possible D gene (6 bases). Germline V gene lookup returns CDR1 SGDLS and CDR2 YYNGEE. Deletions cut 1 base from V and 0 bases from J, with 11 bases between. The CDR3 is 16 amino acids. The CDR3 DNA reads as TGTGCCAGCAGCGTAATGGACAGCTTCTCTGGAAACACCATATATTTT. Translation: CASSVMDSFSGNTIYF.

The chain combines TRBV18 with TRBJ1-3; D is unresolved. Deletions cut 4 bases from V and 1 base from J, with 14 bases between. Germline lookup yields CDR1 KGHSH and CDR2 LQKENI. The CDR3 has 16 residues. CDR3 sequence reads: CASSRTLEESGNTIYF. The CDR3 nucleotides read TGTGCCAGCTCACGCACCCTTGAAGAGTCTGGAAACACCATATATTTT.

J is TRBJ1-1 and V is TRBV7-9; D is unclear. The CDR3 is 12 residues long. Per germline, CDR1 SEHNR and CDR2 FQNEAQ (reference sequence). The V end was cut by 0 bases, the J end by 8 bases, with 7 bases between. The CDR3 coding sequence is TGTGCCAGCAGCTTAGCGGGCAGGGAAGCTTTCTTT. Its translation is CASSLAGREAFF.

The J gene is TRBJ1-1, the V gene TRBV19; D is unresolved. The V gene lost 5 bases and the J gene lost 4 bases, with 14 bases spanning the gap. This CDR3 is 14 amino acids long. Germline V gene lookup returns CDR1 LNHDA and CDR2 SQIVND (reference sequence). Here the CDR3 DNA reads TGTGCCAGTAGTGAGGACTTAGGCGGCACTGAAGCTTTCTTT. It translates to CASSEDLGGTEAFF.

The rearrangement uses TRBV5-6 and TRBJ1-4, with no clear D. This CDR3 is 15 amino acids long. CDR1 and CDR2 from the germline V gene are SGHDT and YYEEEE. The V gene lost 2 bases and the J gene lost 6 bases, with 14 bases spanning the gap. The CDR3 DNA reads TGTGCCAGCAGCTTTGGGAGAGGTCGGTATGAAAAACTGTTTTTT. It encodes CASSFGRGRYEKLFF.

The chain uses TRBV6-5 and TRBJ1-6; a possible D gene is TRBD1 (5 bases). V dropped 2 bases and J dropped 9 bases, with 11 bases sitting between them. Germline V gives CDR1 MNHEY, CDR2 SVGAGI. The CDR3 loop spans 14 amino acids. The CDR3 spells CASSYVGATSPLHF. CDR3 nucleotide sequence: TGTGCCAGCAGTTACGTTGGGGCCACTTCACCCCTCCACTTT.

V and J are TRBV30 and TRBJ2-7, with TRBD1 matching over 7 bases. The CDR3 has 14 amino acids. Germline values: CDR1 GTSNPN, CDR2 SVGIG (reference sequence). Trimming cost V 2 bases and J 5 bases; bases outside gene matches: 9. CDR3 bases: TGTGCCTGGAGTAAGGGGGCAAGCGTCGACGAGCAGTACTTC. Its protein product is CAWSKGASVDEQYF.

The V gene is TRBV27, the J gene TRBJ1-5, with D maybe TRBD1 (5 bases). This CDR3 has 12 amino acids. Germline V gene sequence: CDR1 MNHEY, CDR2 SMNVEV (reference sequence). V was clipped by 4 bases and J by 6 bases, with 7 bases between them. For the CDR3, the DNA is TGTGCCAGCAGTTCAGGGTTTCAGCCCCAGCATTTT. This sequence encodes CASSSGFQPQHF.

For the CDR3, the DNA is TGTGCCAGCAGCCAAGGCCTTCGGGGCTACGAGCAGTACTTC. Protein product: CASSQGLRGYEQYF. This chain connects TRBV16 to TRBJ2-7; a weak D match, TRBD2 (5 bases). The V gene's germline CDR1 is KGHSY and CDR2 FQNENV. V shed 2 bases and J shed 3 bases, with 11 bases lying between them. The CDR3 contains 14 residues. Using reference TRBV16 and TRBJ2-7 for the parts outside the CDR3, the full variable domain is GEEVAQTPKHLVRGEGQKAKLYCAPIKGHSYVFWYQQVLKNEFKFLISFQNENVFDETGMPKERFSAKCLPNSPCSLEIQATKLEDSAVYFCASSQGLRGYEQYFGPGTRLTVT.

This chain connects TRBV19 to TRBJ1-1; D gene unclear. V gave up 3 bases and J gave up 6 bases, with 14 bases separating them. Per the germline V gene, CDR1 is LNHDA and CDR2 is SQIVND (reference sequence). This CDR3 has 14 amino acids. CDR3 sequence: CASSIPAGSPEAFF. The CDR3 DNA reads TGTGCCAGTAGTATCCCCGCGGGGTCCCCTGAAGCTTTCTTT.

Written as DNA, the CDR3 is TGCGCCAGCAGCTCGGGGACTAGCTTTATAGGGGAGCTGTTTTTT. Translating gives CASSSGTSFIGELFF. The rearrangement joins TRBV5-1 to TRBJ2-2, with 9 bases that match TRBD2. V lost 3 bases, J lost 8 bases, and 8 bases stayed unmatched. Germline-derived CDR1 and CDR2 are SGHRS and YFSETQ. The CDR3 runs to 15 residues.

The J gene is TRBJ1-2, the V gene TRBV2; TRBD1 aligns across 12 bases. Trimming at V came to 4 bases and at J to 8 bases, leaving 8 bases not matched to a gene. The CDR3 contains 15 residues. Germline V gene sequence: CDR1 SNHLY, CDR2 FYNNEI. DNA for the CDR3: TGTGCCAGCAGTGTACCGGGACAGGGGGCATGGGGCTACACCTTC. This codes for CASSVPGQGAWGYTF.

This clone was recorded only once. V usage is TRBV25-1 and J usage is TRBJ1-5, with 9 bases that match TRBD1. Germline values: CDR1 MGHDK, CDR2 SYGVNS. The CDR3 runs 15 residues. Trimming cost V 6 bases and J 5 bases; bases outside gene matches: 8. CDR3: CASSPSGQGHQPQHF. DNA of the CDR3: TGTGCCAGCAGCCCTTCCGGACAGGGGCATCAGCCCCAGCATTTT.

The rearrangement links TRBV7-9 to TRBJ1-2; D is unresolved. V shed 5 bases and J shed 4 bases, with 17 bases lying between them. The CDR3 sequence is 15 residues long. Looked up from germline, CDR1 is SEHNR and CDR2 is FQNEAQ (reference sequence). CDR3 loop: CASSANSITLYGYTF. As DNA, the CDR3 is TGTGCCAGCAGCGCGAACAGCATCACCCTCTATGGCTACACCTTC.

The sample holds a few counts of this clone. The chain links TRBV19 to TRBJ1-1; the D is unclear. Germline V CDR1 and CDR2: LNHDA, SQIVND (reference sequence). The CDR3 totals 14 residues. V was shortened by 2 bases and J by 6 bases, with 13 bases between the two germline ends. CDR3 residues: CASSIRQDPPEAFF. CDR3 bases: TGTGCCAGTAGTATACGCCAGGATCCCCCTGAAGCTTTCTTT.

This chain uses TRBV28 with TRBJ1-1; 7 bases are shared with TRBD1. This CDR3 spans 13 amino acids. The germline V gene has CDR1 MDHEN and CDR2 SYDVKM. With 4 bases clipped from V and 5 bases from J, the junction kept 4 bases outside the gene matches. The CDR3 DNA is TGTGCCAGCAGTTCCGGACAGGATACTGAAGCTTTCTTT. Amino acid sequence: CASSSGQDTEAFF. Combining the CDR3 with reference TRBV28 and TRBJ1-1 gives the whole variable domain DVKVTQSSRYLVKRTGEKVFLECVQDMDHENMFWYRQDPGLGLRLIYFSYDVKMKEKGDIPEGYSVSREKKERFSLILESASTNQTSMYLCASSSGQDTEAFFGQGTRLTVV.

This sequence joins TRBV6-5 and TRBJ1-5; D is perhaps TRBD1 (6 bases). Germline CDR1 and CDR2: MNHEY and SVGAGI. This CDR3 has 15 residues. V shed 5 bases and J shed 3 bases, with 14 bases lying between them. The CDR3 DNA reads TGTGCCAGCAGTCCCAGGGGCCCTCACAATCAGCCCCAGCATTTT. Protein product: CASSPRGPHNQPQHF.